The 29 T cell receptor beta chains reported below all come from one sample, sequenced in a study of PD-1 blockade in mismatch repair-deficient tumors. Produced via immunoSEQ multiplex PCR; TCRdb's table is partial and in-frame only. This sample has 130,000 or so clones; approximately 86% occur once, and the top ten carry roughly 14%. The sequenced sample was peripheral blood, obtained 44 weeks after starting pembrolizumab. The receptors originated from an adult with mismatch repair-deficient cancer.

The gene calls are TRBV6-5 and TRBJ2-1; D unclear. The CDR3 spans 11 residues. V was cut by 6 bases and J by 8 bases, with 8 bases left in between. Per germline, CDR1 MNHEY and CDR2 SVGAGI. In DNA form, the CDR3 reads TGTGCCAGCAGCCGTAACGATGAGCAGTTCTTC. It yields the protein CASSRNDEQFF.

This chain uses TRBV29-1 with TRBJ2-6, with TRBD1 matching 9 bases. CDR3 length: 15 residues. Germline V CDR1 and CDR2: SQVTM, ANQGSEA. V was clipped by 1 base and J by 2 bases; unmatched bases: 0. Here the CDR3 reads CSVEGQGAGANVLTF. CDR3 nucleotide sequence: TGCAGCGTTGAAGGACAGGGGGCTGGGGCCAACGTCCTGACTTTC.

In this sample, this clone turned up a few times. The chain recombines TRBV28 with TRBJ2-7, with TRBD2 matching over 8 bases. Germline CDR1 MDHEN, CDR2 SYDVKM. This CDR3 contains 13 residues. V was pared by 7 bases and J by 6 bases, with 8 bases of the junction left unmatched. CDR3 sequence reads: CASIGYSGTEQYF. CDR3 nucleotides: TGTGCCAGCATCGGATATAGCGGGACCGAGCAGTACTTC.

This chain joins TRBV30 and TRBJ1-2; D not certain. V shed 0 bases and J shed 8 bases, with 22 bases lying between them. Per the germline V gene, CDR1 is GTSNPN and CDR2 is SVGIG (reference sequence). The CDR3 covers 16 residues. The CDR3 loop is CAWSVPGPGPLDGYTF. The DNA of the CDR3 is TGTGCCTGGAGTGTACCAGGCCCAGGACCTTTGGACGGCTACACCTTC.

This rearrangement joins TRBV27 to TRBJ1-3; tentative D call: TRBD1 (6 bases). This CDR3 has 15 amino acids. V dropped 6 bases and J dropped 1 base, with 13 bases sitting between them. Germline V gene lookup returns CDR1 MNHEY and CDR2 SMNVEV (reference sequence). This chain's CDR3 is CASSPYQGSGNTIYF. The CDR3 bases are TGTGCCAGCAGCCCTTATCAGGGGTCTGGAAACACCATATATTTT.

The rearrangement links TRBV7-9 to TRBJ2-7; D might be TRBD1 (6 bases). CDR3 size: 13 residues. CDR1 is SEHNR, CDR2 FQNEAQ, per germline (reference sequence). V gave up 0 bases and J gave up 5 bases, with 8 bases separating them. The CDR3 sequence: CASSLAYRDEQYF. The CDR3 DNA reads as TGTGCCAGCAGCTTAGCCTACAGGGACGAGCAGTACTTC.

This rearrangement joins TRBV4-3 to TRBJ2-2, with 7 nucleotides matching TRBD2. The germline gives CDR1 LGHNA, CDR2 YSLEER. V shed 0 bases and J 6 bases; nucleotides not matched to a gene: 7. CDR3 length equals 16 residues. The CDR3 loop is CASSQDNSRGAGELFF. CDR3 DNA sequence: TGCGCCAGCAGCCAAGATAATTCACGGGGGGCCGGGGAGCTGTTTTTT.

The chain carries TRBV27 and TRBJ2-7; 9 nucleotides match TRBD2. V lost 5 bases, J lost 4 bases, and 12 bases stayed unmatched. This CDR3 has 16 amino acids. Germline V gene data show CDR1 as MNHEY and CDR2 as SMNVEV (reference sequence). The CDR3 bases are TGTGCCAGCAGTAGAAGAAGAGCGGGAGGCAAATACGAGCAGTACTTC. It codes for CASSRRRAGGKYEQYF.

The chain employs TRBV6-5 and TRBJ2-7, with 9 nucleotides matching TRBD1. Germline lookup yields CDR1 MNHEY and CDR2 SVGAGI. CDR3 length: 15 residues. J gave up 4 bases and V 6 bases, and 10 bases lay outside the gene matches. The CDR3 here is CASRPGTGFQYEQYF. Here the CDR3 DNA reads TGTGCCAGCAGACCCGGGACAGGGTTTCAATACGAGCAGTACTTC.

The rearrangement joins TRBV7-2 to TRBJ2-5; TRBD1 matches at 7 bases. Germline lookup yields CDR1 SGHTA and CDR2 FQGNSA. The junction had 19 bases not matched to a gene; V was cut back by 5 bases and J by 4 bases. The CDR3 is 18 amino acids. The CDR3 loop reads CASSPLGRVAKGAETQYF. In DNA, the CDR3 is TGTGCCAGCAGCCCGTTAGGACGGGTAGCCAAGGGGGCAGAGACCCAGTACTTC. The whole variable domain, remainder taken from reference TRBV7-2 and TRBJ2-5, is GAGVSQSPSNKVTEKGKDVELRCDPISGHTALYWYRQSLGQGLEFLIYFQGNSAPDKSGLPSDRFSAERTGGSVSTLTIQRTQQEDSAVYLCASSPLGRVAKGAETQYFGPGTRLLVL.

This chain connects TRBV2 to TRBJ2-2, with 7 bases identical to TRBD1. The CDR3 runs to 16 residues. Germline V gives CDR1 SNHLY, CDR2 FYNNEI. Trimming at V came to 5 bases and at J to 5 bases, leaving 11 bases not matched to a gene. The CDR3 loop reads CASSPPTGQVTGELFF. The CDR3 region has the DNA TGTGCCAGCAGTCCCCCGACAGGGCAGGTTACCGGGGAGCTGTTTTTT.

This clone came up once. This sequence joins TRBV2 and TRBJ2-7, with 9 nucleotides matching TRBD2. J was trimmed by 5 bases and V by 7 bases; bases with no gene match: 6. Germline CDR1 is SNHLY and CDR2 is FYNNEI. The CDR3 runs to 13 residues. The CDR3: CASIRGRGDEQYF. As DNA, the CDR3 is TGTGCCAGCATACGCGGGAGGGGCGACGAGCAGTACTTC.

This rearrangement joins TRBV6-4 to TRBJ1-1; no clear D. Deletions cut 4 bases from V and 0 bases from J, with 6 bases between. Per germline, CDR1 MRHNA and CDR2 SNTAGT. This CDR3 has 13 amino acids. The chain's CDR3 is CASSVSLNTEAFF. The CDR3, as DNA: TGTGCCAGCAGTGTTAGTCTGAACACTGAAGCTTTCTTT.

With respect to this clone: The junction departs from germline at one end; a sequencing error may be responsible. The chain has TRBV11-3 and TRBJ2-7; 9 bases match TRBD2. The CDR3 length is 15 residues. The germline V gene encodes CDR1 SGHNT and CDR2 YENEEA. For the CDR3, the DNA is TGTGTCAGCAGCGAAATTAGCGGGAGCCCCTACGAGCAGTACTTC. Translating gives CVSSEISGSPYEQYF.

This chain joins TRBV27 and TRBJ2-7; a weak D match, TRBD1 (5 bases). This CDR3 region has 14 residues. CDR1 is MNHEY and CDR2 is SMNVEV in the germline V gene (reference sequence). Trimming removed 6 bases at V and 5 bases at J, with 17 bases between. The CDR3 region has the DNA TGTGCCAGCAGCCCAACGAACAGGCTAAACGAGCAGTACTTC. Residues: CASSPTNRLNEQYF.

The chain uses TRBV21-1 and TRBJ2-7; no check of the table's D call, TRBD1, against the DNA was made. TRBV21-1 is reported as a pseudogene. This CDR3 comprises 15 residues. The CDR3 region is CASSATGTGFDEQYF. CDR3 coding DNA: TGTGCCAGCAGTGCGACCGGGACAGGGTTCGACGAGCAGTACTTC.

The sample holds one count of this clone. The chain links TRBV4-1 to TRBJ2-1; TRBD2 agrees at 12 bases. The CDR3 totals 18 residues. The V segment lost 6 bases and the J segment 5 bases; nucleotides outside the gene matches: 14. Germline V lookup: CDR1 MGHRA, CDR2 YSYEKL. DNA for the CDR3: TGCGCCAGCAGTAAGGGGGGTGCGGGACTAGCGGGTAACAATGAGCAGTTCTTC. This encodes CASSKGGAGLAGNNEQFF.

V gene TRBV30 combines with J gene TRBJ2-3; D ambiguous. Germline CDR1 GTSNPN, CDR2 SVGIG (reference sequence). The CDR3 has 12 residues. Trimming stripped 5 bases from V and 4 bases from J, with 10 bases between. CDR3 nucleotides: TGTGCCTGGGAAATCTGGGCAGATACGCAGTATTTT. It codes for CAWEIWADTQYF.

The chain combines TRBV7-2 with TRBJ2-3, with D perhaps TRBD2 (6 bases). Trimming pared 6 bases from V and 0 bases from J, leaving 13 bases between. CDR1 is SGHTA, CDR2 FQGNSA, per germline. This CDR3 is built from 15 residues. The CDR3 is CASSPLRESTDTQYF. The DNA of the CDR3 is TGTGCCAGCAGTCCCCTTCGGGAGAGCACAGATACGCAGTATTTT.

This clone was found a few times. V gene TRBV7-9 combines with J gene TRBJ2-7; 8 bases match TRBD1. The CDR3 is 13 residues long. V gave up 4 bases and J gave up 6 bases; unmatched junction bases: 5. Germline CDR1 reads SEHNR; CDR2 reads FQNEAQ (reference sequence). DNA for the CDR3: TGTGCCAGCAGCTACGGACAGGGCTTCGAGCAGTACTTC. Protein product: CASSYGQGFEQYF.

V gene TRBV5-1 combines with J gene TRBJ2-5; TRBD1 matches at 8 bases. V shed 0 bases and J 1 base; nucleotides not matched to a gene: 5. Per germline, CDR1 SGHRS and CDR2 YFSETQ. The CDR3 is 16 residues long. CDR3 amino acids: CASSLAGTGGQETQYF. Here the CDR3 DNA reads TGCGCCAGCAGCTTGGCCGGGACAGGAGGCCAAGAGACCCAGTACTTC.

This rearrangement joins TRBV6-5 to TRBJ1-4; D gene uncertain. Germline V gene lookup returns CDR1 MNHEY and CDR2 SVGAGI. This CDR3 is built from 15 residues. With 5 bases removed from V and 3 bases from J, the gap between germline ends came to 13 bases. The CDR3, as DNA: TGTGCCAGCAGTCCCTTTCCCGGGGCTAATGAAAAACTGTTTTTT. This sequence encodes CASSPFPGANEKLFF.

The rearrangement uses TRBV4-1 and TRBJ2-1; tentative D call: TRBD2 (6 bases). This CDR3 has 15 residues. Germline V gives CDR1 MGHRA, CDR2 YSYEKL. V was clipped by 1 base and J by 6 bases, with 13 bases between them. DNA for the CDR3: TGCGCCAGCAGCCAAGGGGAGGCCCGACGCAATGAGCAGTTCTTC. Protein: CASSQGEARRNEQFF.

J is TRBJ1-4 and V is TRBV15; D call uncertain. The germline V gene has CDR1 LNHNV and CDR2 YYDKDF (reference sequence). This CDR3 has 16 amino acids. The ends were cut back, 5 bases at V and 0 bases at J, with 13 bases in the middle. The chain's CDR3 is CATSPRVGATNEKLFF. The CDR3 DNA reads as TGTGCCACCAGCCCGAGGGTGGGTGCAACTAATGAAAAACTGTTTTTT.

V and J are TRBV7-8 and TRBJ2-2; 8 bases are a match to TRBD2. The V gene's germline CDR1 is SGHVS and CDR2 FQNEAQ. The CDR3 length is 16 residues. With 2 bases clipped from V and 4 bases from J, the junction kept 6 bases outside the gene matches. The chain's CDR3 is CASSLRRLARTGELFF. The CDR3 nucleotides read TGTGCCAGCAGCTTACGCCGACTAGCGCGCACCGGGGAGCTGTTTTTT.

This chain links TRBV29-1 with TRBJ1-4; TRBD1 might be the D (6 bases). Trimming shortened V by 6 bases and J by 7 bases, and 18 bases separated the two germline ends. The CDR3 covers 14 residues. Germline assignment: CDR1 SQVTM and CDR2 ANQGSEA. CDR3 amino acids: CSVQGTGGGEKLFF. CDR3 DNA: TGCAGCGTACAGGGTACGGGCGGGGGTGAAAAACTGTTTTTT. The full variable domain, with the rest looked up from reference TRBV29-1 and TRBJ1-4, is SAVISQKPSRDICQRGTSLTIQCQVDSQVTMMFWYRQQPGQSLTLIATANQGSEATYESGFVIDKFPISRPNLTFSTLTVSNMSPEDSSIYLCSVQGTGGGEKLFFGSGTQLSVL.

The chain links TRBV11-2 to TRBJ2-2, with TRBD2 matching over 7 bases. V lost 2 bases to trimming and J lost 1 base; unmatched junction nucleotides: 4. CDR1 and CDR2 from the germline V gene are SGHAT and FQNNGV. This CDR3 region has 16 residues. CDR3 residues: CASSLLGGWNTGELFF. DNA for the CDR3: TGTGCCAGCAGCTTATTGGGAGGGTGGAACACCGGGGAGCTGTTTTTT.

This clone was recorded once. The chain has TRBV27 and TRBJ2-2, with 7 bases lining up with TRBD2. V trimming: 5 bases; J trimming: 6 bases; junction bases outside the gene matches: 9. Germline V gene sequence: CDR1 MNHEY, CDR2 SMNVEV (reference sequence). The CDR3 totals 15 residues. Here the CDR3 DNA reads TGTGCCAGCAGTCGATTAAGGGCGGGAGCCGGGGAGCTGTTTTTT. Encoded protein: CASSRLRAGAGELFF.

This clone turned up a few times. The chain recombines TRBV5-5 with TRBJ1-5; perhaps TRBD1 as D (5 bases). CDR3 size: 15 residues. Germline CDR1 is SGHKS and CDR2 is YYEKEE (reference sequence). V shed 4 bases and J shed 4 bases, with 15 bases lying between them. CDR3 in DNA: TGTGCCAGCAGCCGGGACGGGAAACGGAATCAGCCCCAGCATTTT. The encoded protein is CASSRDGKRNQPQHF.